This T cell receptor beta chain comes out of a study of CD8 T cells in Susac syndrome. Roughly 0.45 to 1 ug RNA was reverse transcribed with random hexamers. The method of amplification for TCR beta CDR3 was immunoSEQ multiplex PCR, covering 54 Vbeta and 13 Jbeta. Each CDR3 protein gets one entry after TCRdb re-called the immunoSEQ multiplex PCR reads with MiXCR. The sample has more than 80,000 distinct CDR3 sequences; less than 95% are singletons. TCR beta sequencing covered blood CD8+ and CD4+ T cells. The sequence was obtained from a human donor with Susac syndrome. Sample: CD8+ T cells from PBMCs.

CDR3 nucleotides: TGTGCCAGCAGCTTAATTGGACCCCTCCACTTT. Its translation: CASSLIGPLHF. The chain is built from TRBV7-9 and TRBJ1-6; no clear D gene. This CDR3 has 11 residues. The ends were cut back, 2 bases at V and 12 bases at J, with 5 bases in the middle. From germline, CDR1 is SEHNR and CDR2 FQNEAQ (reference sequence).